A single sample gave rise to the 8 T cell receptor beta chains below, sequenced in a study of blood T cell repertoires in COVID-19. Profiling relied on immunoSEQ multiplex PCR, and the TCRdb table lists in-frame clones only, not all of them. The sample shows fewer than 300,000 clones, about 76% of them seen only once. What was sequenced was peripheral blood. These TCRs come from a woman in her sixties or seventies with active or convalescent COVID-19.

This chain links TRBV6-1 with TRBJ2-1; the D gene is possibly TRBD1 (6 bases). Germline V gene sequence: CDR1 MNHNS, CDR2 SASEGT. Trimming left V 3 bases short and J 8 bases short, with 17 bases between. The CDR3 runs to 15 residues. The DNA of the CDR3 is TGTGCCAGCAGTGAGACCCGGGACACCTTTGATGAGCAGTTCTTC. Its translation is CASSETRDTFDEQFF.

In its sample, this clone was seen a few times. The V gene is TRBV30, the J gene TRBJ1-5; TRBD1 matches at 11 bases. The CDR3 runs to 14 residues. The V and J ends lost 8 bases and 7 bases, in that order; junction bases with no gene match: 10. Germline values: CDR1 GTSNPN, CDR2 SVGIG (reference sequence). CDR3 nucleotide sequence: TGTGCCCGGGCGGACAGGGGGCTTGAGCAGCCCCAGCATTTT. This encodes CARADRGLEQPQHF.

The chain uses TRBV30 and TRBJ1-2; 8 nucleotides match TRBD1. Unmatched junction bases numbered 0, after V lost 5 bases and J lost 7 bases. This CDR3 has 10 residues. Germline V gene lookup returns CDR1 GTSNPN and CDR2 SVGIG (reference sequence). The CDR3 here is CAWDRGGYTF. In DNA form, the CDR3 reads TGTGCCTGGGACAGGGGTGGCTACACCTTC.

The J gene is TRBJ2-5, the V gene TRBV5-1, with TRBD2 matching 13 bases. Per germline, CDR1 SGHRS and CDR2 YFSETQ. Trimming took 4 bases from V and 5 from J; bases not matched to a gene: 8. The CDR3 is 16 amino acids. Written as DNA, the CDR3 is TGCGCCAGCAGCCAAACTAGCGGGGGGGCCTGGGAGACCCAGTACTTC. Encoded protein: CASSQTSGGAWETQYF.

The chain has TRBV6-5 and TRBJ2-1; D may be TRBD1 (6 bases). This CDR3 contains 14 residues. From germline, CDR1 is MNHEY and CDR2 SVGAGI. Trimming left V 9 bases short and J 9 bases short, with 21 bases between. This chain's CDR3 is CASEVGRGLGEQFF. The CDR3 coding sequence is TGTGCCAGTGAGGTCGGCAGGGGATTGGGTGAGCAGTTCTTC.

The V call is TRBV2, the J call TRBJ1-5; TRBD1 matches 11 bases. J lost 3 bases, V lost 4 bases, and 11 bases had no gene match. CDR1 SNHLY and CDR2 FYNNEI come from the germline V gene. The CDR3 is 18 residues long. The chain's CDR3 is CASSGRDRGWGHNQPQHF. The CDR3 DNA is TGTGCCAGCAGTGGCCGGGACAGGGGGTGGGGGCACAATCAGCCCCAGCATTTT.

The CDR3 region is CATTPRTGTNNEQFF. The CDR3 DNA reads TGTGCCACAACCCCCCGGACAGGGACCAACAATGAGCAGTTCTTC. V usage is TRBV2 and J usage is TRBJ2-1; 8 positions match TRBD1. The CDR3 covers 15 residues. Germline CDR1 reads SNHLY; CDR2 reads FYNNEI. V lost 10 bases to trimming and J lost 5 bases; unmatched junction nucleotides: 13.

V is TRBV7-2 and J is TRBJ2-4; no firm D call. There are 14 residues in the CDR3. Germline-derived CDR1 and CDR2 are SGHTA and FQGNSA. Trimming cost V 3 bases and J 6 bases, with 12 bases left between them. In DNA form, the CDR3 reads TGTGCCAGCAGCTTTCACTGGTCCACAAACATTCAGTACTTC. Protein product: CASSFHWSTNIQYF.